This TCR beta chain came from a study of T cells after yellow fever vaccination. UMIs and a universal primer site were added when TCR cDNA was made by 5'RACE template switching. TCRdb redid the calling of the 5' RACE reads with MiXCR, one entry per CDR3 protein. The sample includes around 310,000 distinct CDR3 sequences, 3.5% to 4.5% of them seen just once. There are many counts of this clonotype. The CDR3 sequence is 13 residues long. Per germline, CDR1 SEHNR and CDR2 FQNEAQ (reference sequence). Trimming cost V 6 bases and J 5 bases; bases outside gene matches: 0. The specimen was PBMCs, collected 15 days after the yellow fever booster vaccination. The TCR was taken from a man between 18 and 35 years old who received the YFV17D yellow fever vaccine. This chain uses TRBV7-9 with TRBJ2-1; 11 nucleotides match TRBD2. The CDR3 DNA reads TGTGCCAGCAGGACTAGCGGGGACAATGAGCAGTTCTTC. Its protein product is CASRTSGDNEQFF. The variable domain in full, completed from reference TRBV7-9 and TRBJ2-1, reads DTGVSQNPRHKITKRGQNVTFRCDPISEHNRLYWYRQTLGQGPEFLTYFQNEAQLEKSRLLSDRFSAERPKGSFSTLEIQRTEQGDSAMYLCASRTSGDNEQFFGPGTRLTVL.